These 6 T cell receptor beta chains share one sample of origin, sequenced in a study of T cells in Graves' hyperthyroidism and ophthalmopathy (dated by TCRdb to about 2019). Libraries were made using multiplex PCR. The sample was run on an Illumina HiSeq 2000. Amplification of TCR beta CDR3 regions was carried out from RNA transcripts. For the first round of RT-PCR on the TCR CDR3, the HTBI primer set was used together with the Qiagen OneStep RT-PCR kit. TCRdb cleaned the public reads at Q25 with fastp, built clones with MiXCR and kept in-frame beta chains. Rows with one shared CDR3 protein collapse into an entry with the most common genes and DNA. The sample has 450,000 to 550,000 distinct CDR3 sequences on record, around a quarter of them singletons. In total, the top ten clones hold around 10% of the sample. Sequencing used blood. These receptors came from a woman in her twenties or thirties with Graves' ophthalmopathy.

The CDR3 protein is CSVSREAGANVLTF. DNA for the CDR3: TGCAGCGTCTCCAGGGAGGCTGGGGCCAACGTCCTGACTTTC. The gene calls are TRBV29-1 and TRBJ2-6; the D gene is possibly TRBD2 (6 bases). Germline V gene lookup returns CDR1 SQVTM and CDR2 ANQGSEA. Trimming pared 6 bases from V and 2 bases from J, leaving 11 bases between. The CDR3 runs to 14 residues.

In its sample, this clonotype was seen many times. The genes are TRBV6-4 and TRBJ2-7, with TRBD1 identical over 10 bases. With V trimmed by 9 bases and J by 6 bases, 20 bases remained unmatched. Looked up from germline, CDR1 is MRHNA and CDR2 is SNTAGT. The CDR3 spans 17 residues. The CDR3 nucleotides read TGTGCCAGGGAACGGCAACTCGGGACAGGGGAACGCCCCGAGCAGTACTTC. Its translation: CARERQLGTGERPEQYF.

In this sample, this clonotype turned up many times. The chain carries TRBV6-4 and TRBJ1-2, with D maybe TRBD1 (5 bases). Germline V gives CDR1 MRHNA, CDR2 SNTAGT. The CDR3 totals 15 residues. V was trimmed by 0 bases and J by 4 bases, leaving 12 bases between them. The CDR3 region has the DNA TGTGCCAGCAGTGACTCTCCGACAGACCGCTATGGCTACACCTTC. Translating gives CASSDSPTDRYGYTF.

The chain combines TRBV2 with TRBJ2-5; 15 bases agree with TRBD2. The CDR3 runs 18 residues. After removal of 5 bases from V and 7 bases from J, the junction contained 14 bases not matched to a gene. CDR1 and CDR2 (germline): SNHLY, FYNNEI. As DNA, the CDR3 is TGTGCCAGCAGTTCCCGGACTAGCGGGAGGGCCGGGCTAGGGACCCAGTACTTC. This sequence encodes CASSSRTSGRAGLGTQYF.

On this clonotype itself: The germline gene is not matched at one end of the junction; a read error may be the cause. This rearrangement joins TRBV6-9 to TRBJ2-5, with D tentatively TRBD2 (6 bases). The germline V gene encodes CDR1 MNHGY and CDR2 SVAAGI. The CDR3 length is 14 residues. CDR3 coding DNA: TGTGCCAGCAGGCAGGGACTCGCCCAAGAGACCAAGTACTTC. Translated: CASRQGLAQETKYF.

This chain links TRBV11-1 with TRBJ1-6; 8 bases align to TRBD1. Germline loops: CDR1 SGHAT, CDR2 FQDESV (reference sequence). J gave up 7 bases and V 5 bases, and 10 bases lay outside the gene matches. This CDR3 has 16 amino acids. The DNA of the CDR3 is TGTGCCAGCAGCCCTGGACCCAGGGGGCGGAATTCACCCCTCCACTTT. As protein: CASSPGPRGRNSPLHF.